These 19 T cell receptor beta chains were all obtained from the same sample, sequenced in a study of OX40 agonist ivuxolimab in advanced cancers. Measured with immunoSEQ multiplex PCR; TCRdb has only the in-frame clones, and not every one. The data contain about 30,000 clones, roughly 84% of them singletons. This specimen was CD4+ or CD8+ T cells sorted from blood, taken in a trial of the OX40 agonist ivuxolimab. These receptors originate from an adult with an advanced solid tumor such as melanoma, head and neck, liver or kidney cancer.

The chain joins TRBV7-6 to TRBJ1-5, with D possibly matching TRBD1 (6 bases). The CDR3 loop spans 17 amino acids. V lost 1 base and J lost 5, with 18 bases in between. Germline V lookup: CDR1 SGHVS, CDR2 FNYEAQ. Here the CDR3 DNA reads TGTGCCAGCAGCTTAGAATCCGAAGGGGAGGGGGATCAGCCCCAGCATTTT. This sequence encodes CASSLESEGEGDQPQHF. Looking up the rest from reference TRBV7-6 and TRBJ1-5 gives the full variable domain: GAGVSQSPRYKVTKRGQDVALRCDPISGHVSLYWYRQALGQGPEFLTYFNYEAQQDKSGLPNDRFSAERPEGSISTLTIQRTEQRDSAMYRCASSLESEGEGDQPQHFGDGTRLSIL.

The chain joins TRBV9 to TRBJ2-3; 8 bases are a match to TRBD1. V lost 2 bases to trimming and J lost 2 bases; unmatched junction nucleotides: 4. The CDR3 sequence is 15 residues long. Germline CDR1 SGDLS, CDR2 YYNGEE. The CDR3 region has the DNA TGTGCCAGCAGCGTCGGACAGGGCCTCACAGATACGCAGTATTTT. Its translation is CASSVGQGLTDTQYF. Looking up the rest from reference TRBV9 and TRBJ2-3 gives the full variable domain: DSGVTQTPKHLITATGQRVTLRCSPRSGDLSVYWYQQSLDQGLQFLIQYYNGEERAKGNILERFSAQQFPDLHSELNLSSLELGDSALYFCASSVGQGLTDTQYFGPGTRLTVL.

The V gene is TRBV6-5, the J gene TRBJ2-1, with a weak D call TRBD2 (6 bases). The CDR3 totals 12 residues. Trimming cost V 5 bases and J 7 bases, with 9 bases left between them. From germline, CDR1 is MNHEY and CDR2 SVGAGI. CDR3 amino acids: CASSLSGNEQFF. The CDR3 nucleotides are TGTGCCAGCAGTCTGAGCGGGAATGAGCAGTTCTTC.

The chain combines TRBV6-5 with TRBJ2-3; no clear D gene. The V end was cut by 0 bases, the J end by 2 bases, with 9 bases between. This CDR3 has 15 amino acids. Germline CDR1 and CDR2: MNHEY and SVGAGI. The CDR3 nucleotides are TGTGCCAGCAGTTACTCGGTACAGAACACAGATACGCAGTATTTT. Translating it yields CASSYSVQNTDTQYF.

The chain recombines TRBV9 with TRBJ2-5; 7 bases fit TRBD2. Germline V CDR1 and CDR2: SGDLS, YYNGEE. This CDR3 has 14 amino acids. Trimming removed 3 bases from V and 1 base from J; junction bases left unmatched: 3. CDR3 sequence reads: CASSGSGLQETQYF. CDR3 in DNA: TGTGCCAGCAGCGGTAGCGGGCTCCAAGAGACCCAGTACTTC.

This clone was counted once. CDR3 sequence: CATTGGSPLHF. CDR3 DNA sequence: TGTGCCACAACAGGGGGATCACCCCTCCACTTT. The chain links TRBV6-5 to TRBJ1-6, with 8 bases aligning to TRBD1. This CDR3 is 11 amino acids long. CDR1 MNHEY and CDR2 SVGAGI come from the germline V gene. The J segment lost 10 bases and the V segment lost 10 bases, leaving 3 bases of the junction unmatched.

The genes are TRBV19 and TRBJ1-1, with D maybe TRBD1 (6 bases). Looked up from germline, CDR1 is LNHDA and CDR2 is SQIVND (reference sequence). The CDR3 loop spans 14 amino acids. V gave up 6 bases and J gave up 3 bases, with 14 bases separating them. The CDR3 nucleotides are TGTGCCAGTAGCCTGACAGGACAATACACTGAAGCTTTCTTT. Its translation: CASSLTGQYTEAFF.

The table lists this clone with a count of one. This chain uses TRBV11-2 with TRBJ2-2; D remains unclear. Trimming shortened V by 6 bases and J by 0 bases, and 11 bases separated the two germline ends. The germline V gene encodes CDR1 SGHAT and CDR2 FQNNGV. The CDR3 totals 15 residues. CDR3 sequence: CASRSTGTNTGELFF. The CDR3, as DNA: TGTGCCAGCAGGTCGACGGGTACGAACACCGGGGAGCTGTTTTTT.

The chain joins TRBV11-2 to TRBJ2-6; 7 nucleotides agree with TRBD1. Germline lookup yields CDR1 SGHAT and CDR2 FQNNGV. The CDR3 runs 18 residues. V shed 5 bases and J 3 bases; nucleotides not matched to a gene: 13. The CDR3 nucleotides read TGTGCCAGCAGCCCCGGGGAGTGGGACAGAGGTGGGGCCAACGTCCTGACTTTC. Residues: CASSPGEWDRGGANVLTF.

The V gene is TRBV7-9, the J gene TRBJ2-5, with D tentatively TRBD1 (6 bases). The CDR3 extends over 12 amino acids. The V gene lost 7 bases and the J gene lost 2 bases, with 8 bases spanning the gap. In germline, CDR1 is SEHNR, CDR2 FQNEAQ (reference sequence). The CDR3 region has the DNA TGTGCCAGCACGGGACATCAAGAGACCCAGTACTTC. This gives the protein CASTGHQETQYF.

The chain uses TRBV2 and TRBJ2-1; D gene ambiguous. The CDR3 is 10 amino acids. CDR1 SNHLY and CDR2 FYNNEI come from the germline V gene. Deletions cut 9 bases from V and 3 bases from J, with 3 bases between. The CDR3 region has the DNA TGTGCCAGTGGCTACAATGAGCAGTTCTTC. Protein sequence: CASGYNEQFF.

The DNA for the CDR3 is TGTGCCAGCAGCTTGGCCAGGGACCTCTCGGATTCACCCCTCCACTTT. This sequence encodes CASSLARDLSDSPLHF. The rearrangement links TRBV5-8 to TRBJ1-6; possibly TRBD1 for D (5 bases). V lost 0 bases and J lost 8, with 15 bases in between. CDR3 length equals 16 residues. Germline loops: CDR1 SGHTS, CDR2 YDEGEE.

This clone was counted once. The chain uses TRBV11-3 and TRBJ2-7; 7 bases match TRBD1. The ends lost 6 bases at V and 2 bases at J; junction bases unmatched: 4. Germline V gene data show CDR1 as SGHNT and CDR2 as YENEEA. This CDR3 region has 13 residues. The CDR3 loop reads CASRDRVAYEQYF. The CDR3 DNA follows: TGTGCCAGCAGAGACAGGGTCGCCTACGAGCAGTACTTC.

The chain couples TRBV29-1 to TRBJ2-3; 7 bases are shared with TRBD2. V lost 4 bases to trimming and J lost 5 bases; unmatched junction nucleotides: 9. The CDR3 length is 14 residues. The V gene's germline CDR1 is SQVTM and CDR2 ANQGSEA. The CDR3 spells CSVVGSSGRDTQYF. The CDR3 DNA sequence: TGCAGCGTTGTAGGGTCTAGCGGCCGAGATACGCAGTATTTT.

The chain employs TRBV10-1 and TRBJ2-1, with D perhaps given as TRBD1 or TRBD2 (5 bases each). Germline CDR1 WNHNN, CDR2 SYGVQD (reference sequence). V lost 6 bases and J lost 10, with 13 bases in between. The CDR3 loop spans 12 amino acids. DNA for the CDR3: TGCGCCAGCAGGGGACCGGGCCCGGAGCAGTTCTTC. It specifies CASRGPGPEQFF.

The chain has TRBV6-5 and TRBJ2-1; 10 positions agree with TRBD2. Germline CDR1 and CDR2: MNHEY and SVGAGI. The CDR3 runs to 14 residues. With 0 bases clipped from V and 8 bases from J, the junction kept 1 base outside the gene matches. The CDR3 sequence: CASSYSLAGDEQFF. The CDR3 nucleotides are TGTGCCAGCAGTTACTCGCTAGCGGGGGATGAGCAGTTCTTC.

The V and J genes are TRBV30 and TRBJ2-2; 12 nucleotides align to TRBD1. Per the germline V gene, CDR1 is GTSNPN and CDR2 is SVGIG (reference sequence). With V trimmed by 1 base and J by 3 bases, 9 bases remained unmatched. The CDR3 has 18 amino acids. This CDR3 reads CAWSGLGQGADYTGELFF. As DNA, the CDR3 is TGTGCCTGGAGTGGTCTGGGACAGGGGGCAGATTACACCGGGGAGCTGTTTTTT.

The chain combines TRBV11-3 with TRBJ2-7; 13 bases map to TRBD2. CDR3 length: 15 residues. The trim removed 5 bases at V and 2 bases at J, leaving 3 bases unmatched. CDR1 SGHNT and CDR2 YENEEA come from the germline V gene. The DNA of the CDR3 is TGTGCCAGCAGCCCGGGGACTAGCGGGACCTACGAGCAGTACTTC. Protein sequence: CASSPGTSGTYEQYF.

The V and J genes are TRBV14 and TRBJ2-7; TRBD2 matches at 8 bases. Germline CDR1 SGHDN, CDR2 FVKESK. The CDR3 totals 15 residues. V lost 2 bases and J lost 5; bases outside the gene matches: 8. CDR3 protein: CASSQTGLGAHEQYF. CDR3 nucleotide sequence: TGTGCCAGCAGCCAAACGGGACTAGGGGCGCACGAGCAGTACTTC. The entire variable domain, with the rest obtained from reference TRBV14 and TRBJ2-7, is as follows: EAGVTQFPSHSVIEKGQTVTLRCDPISGHDNLYWYRRVMGKEIKFLLHFVKESKQDESGMPNNRFLAERTGGTYSTLKVQPAELEDSGVYFCASSQTGLGAHEQYFGPGTRLTVT.